The 11 T cell receptor beta chains below were found in one sample sequenced in a study of CD8 T cells in Susac syndrome. After extraction with the RNeasy kit, roughly 0.5 to 1 ug of the RNA was reverse transcribed using random hexamers. TCRdb re-called the immunoSEQ multiplex PCR reads through MiXCR, storing one row per CDR3 protein. Seen here are 150,000 to 200,000 distinct CDR3 sequences, roughly 90% observed once, and the top ten hold approximately 0.086%. Material: CD4+ T cells from PBMCs. The source of these receptors is a human donor with Susac syndrome.

The genes are TRBV6-4 and TRBJ2-2, with D possibly matching TRBD1 (6 bases). CDR1 is MRHNA and CDR2 is SNTAGT in the germline V gene. The germline V and J ends were trimmed by 4 bases and 2 bases, with 14 bases remaining between them. CDR3 size: 16 residues. The CDR3 coding sequence is TGTGCCAGCAGTGTCCTCGGGACATTTAACACCGGGGAGCTGTTTTTT. Its translation: CASSVLGTFNTGELFF.

V and J are TRBV10-3 and TRBJ1-2; 8 bases are shared with TRBD1. The V segment lost 5 bases and the J segment 8 bases; nucleotides outside the gene matches: 10. Germline V CDR1 and CDR2: ENHRY, SYGVKD. The CDR3 covers 14 residues. The CDR3: CAISPTGGGGGYTF. In nucleotides, the CDR3 is TGTGCCATCAGTCCCACAGGGGGGGGAGGCGGCTACACCTTC.

This rearrangement joins TRBV6-5 to TRBJ2-7; a possible D gene is TRBD2 (5 bases). This CDR3 has 13 amino acids. Trimming stripped 8 bases from V and 0 bases from J, with 11 bases between. Germline V gene data show CDR1 as MNHEY and CDR2 as SVGAGI. Here the CDR3 DNA reads TGTGCCAGCGGTTCGAGCGGCTCCTACGAGCAGTACTTC. It encodes CASGSSGSYEQYF.

This clonotype was seen only once. The chain couples TRBV12-3 or TRBV12-4 to TRBJ2-3, with D perhaps matching TRBD2 (5 bases). There are 15 residues in the CDR3. The ends were cut back, 7 bases at V and 7 bases at J, with 21 bases in the middle. CDR3 DNA: TGTGCCAGCACCCCTACCCGGGGAACGTTCTATACGCAGTATTTT. It encodes CASTPTRGTFYTQYF.

The chain couples TRBV19 to TRBJ2-1; the D gene could be TRBD1 or TRBD2 (6 bases each). CDR1 is LNHDA and CDR2 is SQIVND in the germline V gene (reference sequence). This CDR3 contains 14 residues. Trimming removed 8 bases from V and 0 bases from J, with 11 bases in between. In DNA form, the CDR3 reads TGTGCCAGTCGAGGGGGGAGCTCCTACAATGAGCAGTTCTTC. Its protein is CASRGGSSYNEQFF.

V usage is TRBV30 and J usage is TRBJ2-7, with a weak D call TRBD2 (5 bases). With 2 bases removed from V and 5 bases from J, the gap between germline ends came to 10 bases. The CDR3 runs 12 residues. CDR1 is GTSNPN, CDR2 SVGIG, per germline (reference sequence). CDR3 bases: TGTGCCTGGAGTACCTCTAGCAACGAGCAGTACTTC. This gives the protein CAWSTSSNEQYF. Full variable domain (missing parts from reference TRBV30 and TRBJ2-7): SQTIHQWPATLVQPVGSPLSLECTVEGTSNPNLYWYRQAAGRGLQLLFYSVGIGQISSEVPQNLSASRPQDRQFILSSKKLLLSDSGFYLCAWSTSSNEQYFGPGTRLTVT.

The chain uses TRBV3-1 and TRBJ2-3; no firm D call. The CDR3 is 16 amino acids. V lost 0 bases, J lost 4 bases, and 14 bases lay in between. Germline CDR1 and CDR2: LGHDT and YNNKEL (reference sequence). The CDR3 loop is CASSQDVLERADTQYF. The CDR3 bases are TGTGCCAGCAGCCAAGATGTGCTAGAAAGGGCAGATACGCAGTATTTT.

This chain uses TRBV2 with TRBJ2-7; no clear D. This CDR3 has 12 amino acids. Germline CDR1 SNHLY, CDR2 FYNNEI. V lost 6 bases, J lost 1 base, and 7 bases lay in between. This CDR3 is CASRGTSYEQYF. Here the CDR3 DNA reads TGTGCCAGCAGAGGCACTTCCTACGAGCAGTACTTC.

This clonotype showed up just once. V usage is TRBV6-1 and J usage is TRBJ1-1, with TRBD1 as a possible D gene (5 bases). The germline V and J ends were trimmed by 0 bases and 11 bases, with 16 bases remaining between them. The length of the CDR3 is 14 residues. In germline, CDR1 is MNHNS, CDR2 SASEGT. In DNA form, the CDR3 reads TGTGCCAGCAGTGAAGCCCAGACAGTAAACGGGGCTTTCTTT. Translating gives CASSEAQTVNGAFF.

This clonotype has a handful of counts. The chain has TRBV6-2 or TRBV6-3 and TRBJ2-3, with 12 nucleotides matching TRBD2. Germline values: CDR1 MNHEY, CDR2 SVGEGT. The CDR3 extends over 15 amino acids. The J segment lost 0 bases and the V segment lost 5 bases, leaving 0 bases of the junction unmatched. For the CDR3, the DNA is TGTGCCAGCAGTGGACTAGCGGGAAGCACAGATACGCAGTATTTT. Residues: CASSGLAGSTDTQYF.

The V gene is TRBV20-1, the J gene TRBJ2-1; D is undetermined. CDR3 length equals 15 residues. The ends were cut back, 0 bases at V and 5 bases at J, with 14 bases in the middle. Per the germline V gene, CDR1 is DFQATT and CDR2 is SNEGSKA (reference sequence). The CDR3 bases are TGCAGTGCTAGAGACCCAGGTAGAAATGACAATGAGCAGTTCTTC. The encoded protein is CSARDPGRNDNEQFF.